The 5 T cell receptor beta chains below all came from one sample that was sequenced in a study of cytomegalovirus exposure and HLA in healthy donors (dated by TCRdb to about 2017). The library was prepared using the immunoSEQ multiplex PCR assay. For the multiplex PCR, a mixture combining 60 forward primers for TCR Vbeta segments and 13 reverse primers for TCR Jbeta segments was used. This is the immuneACCESS table as TCRdb keeps it, with only in-frame sequences that have V and J called. A part of the clones is gone; compared with another copy, unresolved V genes explain less than half, and the rest is unexplained. Within this sample are roughly 92,000 clones, with around 81% of them counted one time only. In total, the top ten clones hold approximately 4% of the sample. The material sequenced was PBMCs. The receptor set was obtained from a woman in her 70s in good health and CMV-seropositive.

This chain links TRBV5-5 with TRBJ1-2, with D perhaps matching TRBD1 (5 bases). Germline V gives CDR1 SGHKS, CDR2 YYEKEE (reference sequence). The CDR3 has 17 amino acids. Trimming cost V 0 bases and J 4 bases, with 19 bases left between them. CDR3 amino acids: CASSLALWEGRSYGYTF. In DNA form, the CDR3 reads TGTGCCAGCAGCTTGGCCCTATGGGAGGGGCGAAGCTATGGCTACACCTTC.

V gene TRBV29-1 combines with J gene TRBJ1-4; possible D gene TRBD1, 5 bases. Germline V gene data show CDR1 as SQVTM and CDR2 as ANQGSEA. Trimming pared 7 bases from V and 4 bases from J, leaving 10 bases between. The CDR3 extends over 12 amino acids. The CDR3 DNA reads TGCAGCGCTGGGGGGGGTAATGAAAAACTGTTTTTT. It encodes CSAGGGNEKLFF.

V usage is TRBV25-1 and J usage is TRBJ2-7; D is possibly TRBD1 (7 bases). Germline V CDR1 and CDR2: MGHDK, SYGVNS. V dropped 4 bases and J dropped 2 bases, with 12 bases sitting between them. This CDR3 contains 14 residues. CDR3: CASSGQGGTYEQYF. As DNA, the CDR3 is TGTGCCAGCAGTGGGCAGGGGGGCACCTACGAGCAGTACTTC.

The chain links TRBV10-3 to TRBJ1-1, with D hard to call. In germline, CDR1 is ENHRY, CDR2 SYGVKD. V was shortened by 3 bases and J by 1 base, with 9 bases between the two germline ends. The CDR3 has 14 residues. The CDR3 protein is CAISENSQNTEAFF. CDR3 in DNA: TGTGCCATCAGTGAAAACAGCCAGAACACTGAAGCTTTCTTT.

This chain connects TRBV11-3 to TRBJ2-5, with 10 nucleotides matching TRBD2. V gave up 5 bases and J gave up 1 base; unmatched junction bases: 7. Looked up from germline, CDR1 is SGHNT and CDR2 is YENEEA. The CDR3 contains 16 residues. The CDR3: CASSTTWTSGQETQYF. In nucleotides, the CDR3 is TGTGCCAGCAGCACTACGTGGACTAGCGGCCAAGAGACCCAGTACTTC.